The clone carrying this T cell receptor (beta chain) was counted at least ten times. Its specificity is unknown. This entry is derived from a study of PD-1 blockade in classical Hodgkin lymphoma. Findings and limits, study-wide: It was reported that newly diagnosed patients had less baseline TCR diversity than healthy donors.

Assay: immunoSEQ multiplex PCR; the TCRdb copy retains only in-frame clones and omits some. The data hold 95,000 to 100,000 clones, with roughly 89% observed a single time. The CDR3 spans 13 residues. CDR1 is SGHVS, CDR2 FQNEAQ, per germline. The germline V and J ends were trimmed by 0 bases and 7 bases, with 7 bases remaining between them. The patients all showed relapse after autologous stem cell transplantation, while their brentuximab vedotin exposure varied. V is TRBV7-8 and J is TRBJ2-1, with TRBD2 as a possible D gene (5 bases). The receptor comes from a human donor with classical Hodgkin lymphoma. The sequencing used peripheral blood mononuclear cells (PBMCs), collected before the second cycle of nivolumab. The CDR3 region is CASSLAGRNEQFF. The CDR3 nucleotides are TGTGCCAGCAGCTTAGCGGGGAGAAATGAGCAGTTCTTC.